These 11 T cell receptor beta chains were all obtained from the same sample, sequenced in a study of technical replicates of blood from several donors. The protocol was immunoSEQ multiplex PCR, while the TCRdb copy is restricted to in-frame clones and leaves out a portion. The sample has almost 70,000 clones, 80% to 95% seen once. Specimen: PBMCs. The receptors derive from a human donor in good health. Some clones in this sample may be carry-over from other donors' samples.

The chain couples TRBV4-1 to TRBJ2-5; D is uncertain. The germline V gene has CDR1 MGHRA and CDR2 YSYEKL. The CDR3 runs to 13 residues. Trimming cost V 3 bases and J 4 bases, with 9 bases left between them. CDR3 in amino acids: CASSQQVPETQYF. CDR3 nucleotide sequence: TGCGCCAGCAGCCAGCAGGTTCCAGAGACCCAGTACTTC.

The chain carries TRBV27 and TRBJ1-2, with TRBD1 matching 8 bases. CDR1 MNHEY and CDR2 SMNVEV come from the germline V gene (reference sequence). Trimming at V came to 5 bases and at J to 7 bases, leaving 12 bases not matched to a gene. The CDR3 runs 15 residues. The CDR3 reads CASSPRQGRVGGYTF. The CDR3 DNA follows: TGTGCCAGCAGTCCCCGACAGGGGAGGGTCGGTGGCTACACCTTC.

The chain couples TRBV5-4 to TRBJ2-5, with 7 bases aligning to TRBD2. The germline V gene has CDR1 SGHNT and CDR2 YYREEE (reference sequence). The CDR3 is 13 residues long. Trimming removed 6 bases from V and 7 bases from J; junction bases left unmatched: 9. In DNA, the CDR3 is TGTGCCAGCACCTCCCTCTCGGGGGGGACCCAGTACTTC. Protein sequence: CASTSLSGGTQYF. Full variable domain (missing parts from reference TRBV5-4 and TRBJ2-5): ETGVTQSPTHLIKTRGQQVTLRCSSQSGHNTVSWYQQALGQGPQFIFQYYREEENGRGNFPPRFSGLQFPNYSSELNVNALELDDSALYLCASTSLSGGTQYFGPGTRLLVL.

This chain joins TRBV7-2 and TRBJ2-4; D not resolved. The CDR3 consists of 12 residues. Per germline, CDR1 SGHTA and CDR2 FQGNSA. V was cut by 1 base and J by 6 bases, with 4 bases left in between. The CDR3 protein is CASSLDRNIQYF. The CDR3 coding sequence is TGTGCCAGCAGCTTAGACAGAAACATTCAGTACTTC.

The V and J genes are TRBV15 and TRBJ2-5, with D perhaps matching TRBD2 (5 bases). CDR3 length equals 15 residues. Looked up from germline, CDR1 is LNHNV and CDR2 is YYDKDF (reference sequence). V lost 0 bases to trimming and J lost 5 bases, with 13 bases between them. Here the CDR3 reads CATSRDPGSMETQYF. The CDR3 nucleotides are TGTGCCACCAGCAGAGATCCGGGGAGCATGGAGACCCAGTACTTC.

The chain has TRBV7-8 and TRBJ2-7; TRBD2 aligns across 11 bases. The junction had 10 bases not matched to a gene; V was cut back by 5 bases and J by 1 base. The CDR3 runs to 17 residues. Germline-derived CDR1 and CDR2 are SGHVS and FQNEAQ. The CDR3: CASSLTSGGYSSYEQYF. CDR3 sequence (DNA): TGTGCCAGCAGCCTCACTAGCGGGGGCTACTCATCCTACGAGCAGTACTTC.

V gene TRBV2 combines with J gene TRBJ2-1, with 9 nucleotides matching TRBD1. Germline V gives CDR1 SNHLY, CDR2 FYNNEI. CDR3 length: 14 residues. The ends lost 8 bases at V and 4 bases at J; junction bases unmatched: 6. For the CDR3, the DNA is TGTGCCAGCCGGGACAGGGATGTGTACAATGAGCAGTTCTTC. This sequence encodes CASRDRDVYNEQFF.

The chain employs TRBV7-9 and TRBJ2-7; 8 bases agree with TRBD1. Germline values: CDR1 SEHNR, CDR2 FQNEAQ (reference sequence). The CDR3 totals 16 residues. J was trimmed by 5 bases and V by 5 bases; bases with no gene match: 14. CDR3 in DNA: TGTGCCAGCAGCAAAGGCCAGGGGGCCATCACAGACGAGCAGTACTTC. This codes for CASSKGQGAITDEQYF.

The chain recombines TRBV5-1 with TRBJ2-5; 8 bases agree with TRBD1. V lost 5 bases to trimming and J lost 2 bases; unmatched junction nucleotides: 5. CDR3 length: 14 residues. Germline V gives CDR1 SGHRS, CDR2 YFSETQ. The CDR3 coding sequence is TGCGCCAGCAGGAGGACAGGGTCGCAAGAGACCCAGTACTTC. It codes for CASRRTGSQETQYF.

V and J are TRBV10-3 and TRBJ1-3; 7 nucleotides line up with TRBD1. The length of the CDR3 is 14 residues. Trimming removed 11 bases from V and 0 bases from J; junction bases left unmatched: 7. Germline CDR1 reads ENHRY; CDR2 reads SYGVKD. CDR3 protein: CAGRDSLSGNTIYF. The CDR3 nucleotides are TGTGCCGGCAGGGACAGTCTCTCTGGAAACACCATATATTTT.

The V and J genes are TRBV5-4 and TRBJ2-6, with D possibly being TRBD2 (6 bases). Per the germline V gene, CDR1 is SGHNT and CDR2 is YYREEE (reference sequence). V lost 4 bases and J lost 0, with 8 bases in between. This CDR3 has 15 residues. The CDR3 here is CASSHGGSGANVLTF. The DNA of the CDR3 is TGTGCCAGCAGCCACGGGGGCTCTGGGGCCAACGTCCTGACTTTC.